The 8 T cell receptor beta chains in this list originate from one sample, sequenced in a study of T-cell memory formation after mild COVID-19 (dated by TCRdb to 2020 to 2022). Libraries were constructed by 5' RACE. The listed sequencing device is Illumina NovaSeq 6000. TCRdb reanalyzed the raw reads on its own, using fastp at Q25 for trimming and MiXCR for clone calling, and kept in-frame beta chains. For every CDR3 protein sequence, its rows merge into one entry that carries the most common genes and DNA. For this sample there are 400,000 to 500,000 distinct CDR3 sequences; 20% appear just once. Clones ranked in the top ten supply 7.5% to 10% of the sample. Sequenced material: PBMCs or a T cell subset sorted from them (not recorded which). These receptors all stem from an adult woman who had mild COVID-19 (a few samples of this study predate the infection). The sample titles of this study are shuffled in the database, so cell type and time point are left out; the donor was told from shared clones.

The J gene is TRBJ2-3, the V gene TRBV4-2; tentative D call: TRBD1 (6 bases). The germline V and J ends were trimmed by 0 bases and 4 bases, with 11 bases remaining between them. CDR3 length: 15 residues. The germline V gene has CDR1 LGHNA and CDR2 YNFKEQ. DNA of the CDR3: TGTGCCAGCAGCCAAGATTACAGGGCCCCAGATACGCAGTATTTT. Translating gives CASSQDYRAPDTQYF.

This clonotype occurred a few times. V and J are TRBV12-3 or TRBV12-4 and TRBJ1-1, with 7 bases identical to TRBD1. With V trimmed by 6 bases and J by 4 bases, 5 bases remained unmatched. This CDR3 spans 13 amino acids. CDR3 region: CASRTGQITEAFF. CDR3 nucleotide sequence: TGTGCCAGCAGAACGGGACAGATCACTGAAGCTTTCTTT.

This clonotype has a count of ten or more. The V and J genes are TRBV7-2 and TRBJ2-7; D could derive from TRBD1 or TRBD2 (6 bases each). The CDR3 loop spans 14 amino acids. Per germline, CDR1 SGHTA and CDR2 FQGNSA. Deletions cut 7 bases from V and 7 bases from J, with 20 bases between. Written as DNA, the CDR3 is TGTGCCAGCACCCTGATCTCGGGGGCGGGGGAGCAGTACTTC. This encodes CASTLISGAGEQYF. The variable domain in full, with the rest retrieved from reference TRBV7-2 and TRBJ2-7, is GAGVSQSPSNKVTEKGKDVELRCDPISGHTALYWYRQSLGQGLEFLIYFQGNSAPDKSGLPSDRFSAERTGGSVSTLTIQRTQQEDSAVYLCASTLISGAGEQYFGPGTRLTVT.

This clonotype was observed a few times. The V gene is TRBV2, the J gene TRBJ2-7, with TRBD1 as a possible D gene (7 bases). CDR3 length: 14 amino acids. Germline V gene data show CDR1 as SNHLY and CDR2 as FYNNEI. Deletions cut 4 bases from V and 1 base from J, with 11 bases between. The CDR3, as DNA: TGTGCCAGCAGTGGTCAGGGGGGTTCCTACGAGCAGTACTTC. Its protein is CASSGQGGSYEQYF.

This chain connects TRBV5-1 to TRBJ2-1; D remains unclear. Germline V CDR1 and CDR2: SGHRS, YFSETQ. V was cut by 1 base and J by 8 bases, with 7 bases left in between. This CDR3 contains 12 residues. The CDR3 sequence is CASSLHDDEQFF. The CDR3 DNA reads TGCGCCAGCAGCTTGCATGACGATGAGCAGTTCTTC.

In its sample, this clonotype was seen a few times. CDR3 nucleotide sequence: TGCAGTGCTAGTGGGCTAGCGGGGGATTGGGGGCAAGATACGCAGTATTTT. Protein: CSASGLAGDWGQDTQYF. The gene calls are TRBV20-1 and TRBJ2-3; the match to TRBD2 covers 10 bases. The V gene's germline CDR1 is DFQATT and CDR2 SNEGSKA (reference sequence). This CDR3 spans 17 amino acids. The trim removed 3 bases at V and 5 bases at J, leaving 14 bases unmatched.

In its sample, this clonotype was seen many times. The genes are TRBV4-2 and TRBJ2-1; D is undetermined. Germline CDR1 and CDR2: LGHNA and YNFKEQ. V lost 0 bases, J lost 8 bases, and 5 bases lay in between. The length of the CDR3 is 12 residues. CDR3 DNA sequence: TGTGCCAGCAGCCAAGATACGGATGAGCAGTTCTTC. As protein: CASSQDTDEQFF.

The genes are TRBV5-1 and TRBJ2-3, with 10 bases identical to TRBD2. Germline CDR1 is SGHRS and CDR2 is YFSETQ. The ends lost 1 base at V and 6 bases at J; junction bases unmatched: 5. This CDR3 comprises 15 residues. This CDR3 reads CASSLIAGGHDTQYF. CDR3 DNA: TGCGCCAGCAGCTTGATAGCGGGAGGTCACGATACGCAGTATTTT.